This T cell receptor (beta chain) originates from a study of T cell clonotyping in hematopoietic cell transplantation. This CDR3 is 15 amino acids long. Trimming took 4 bases from V and 0 from J; bases not matched to a gene: 6. Per the germline V gene, CDR1 is SGDLS and CDR2 is YYNGEE. Time point meaning: recipient sample about 28 days before transplant, after cytoreduction. Sequenced by immunoSEQ multiplex PCR; TCRdb stores in-frame clones only, minus some. The sample holds more than 70,000 clones; 90% to 97% are singletons and the top ten take roughly 1.7%. The origin of this receptor is a woman in her fifties or sixties with acute myeloid leukemia. Some clones in this sample may be carry-over from other donors' samples. The V and J genes are TRBV9 and TRBJ2-5; TRBD1 matches 7 bases. Material: peripheral blood mononuclear cells, obtained before stem cell transplant. CDR3: CASSPSQGYQETQYF. CDR3 coding DNA: TGTGCCAGCAGCCCTTCACAGGGGTACCAAGAGACCCAGTACTTC.